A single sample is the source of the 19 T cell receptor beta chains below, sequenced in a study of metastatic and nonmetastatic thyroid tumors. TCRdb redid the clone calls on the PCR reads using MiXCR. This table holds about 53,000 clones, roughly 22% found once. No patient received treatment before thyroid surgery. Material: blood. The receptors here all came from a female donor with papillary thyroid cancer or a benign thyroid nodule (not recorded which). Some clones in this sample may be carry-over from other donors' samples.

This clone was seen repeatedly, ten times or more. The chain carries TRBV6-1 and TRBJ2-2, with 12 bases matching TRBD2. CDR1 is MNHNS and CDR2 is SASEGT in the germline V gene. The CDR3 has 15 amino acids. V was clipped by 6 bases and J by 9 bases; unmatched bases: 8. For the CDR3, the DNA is TGTGCCAGCAGCCCTGGACTAGCGGGAACCCGGGAGCTGTTTTTT. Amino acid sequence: CASSPGLAGTRELFF.

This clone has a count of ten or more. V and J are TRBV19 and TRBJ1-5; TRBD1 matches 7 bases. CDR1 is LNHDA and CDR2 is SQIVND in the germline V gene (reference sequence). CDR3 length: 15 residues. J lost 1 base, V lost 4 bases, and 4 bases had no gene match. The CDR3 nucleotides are TGTGCCAGTAGTACCAAGGACAGGAGCAATCAGCCCCAGCATTTT. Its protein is CASSTKDRSNQPQHF.

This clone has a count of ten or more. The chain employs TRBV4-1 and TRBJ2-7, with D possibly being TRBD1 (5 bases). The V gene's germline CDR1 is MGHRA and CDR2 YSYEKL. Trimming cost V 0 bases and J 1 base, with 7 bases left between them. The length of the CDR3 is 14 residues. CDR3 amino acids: CASSQDRQSYEQYF. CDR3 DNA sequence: TGCGCCAGCAGCCAAGATAGACAGTCCTACGAGCAGTACTTC.

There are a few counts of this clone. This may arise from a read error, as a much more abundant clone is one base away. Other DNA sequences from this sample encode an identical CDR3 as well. The CDR3 region has the DNA TGTGCAGGGGAGGTCCCTCAGCCCCAGCATTTT. It encodes CAGEVPQPQHF. The chain uses TRBV24-1 and TRBJ1-5, with a possible D match to TRBD1 (5 bases). This CDR3 comprises 11 residues. Per the germline V gene, CDR1 is KGHDR and CDR2 is SFDVKD.

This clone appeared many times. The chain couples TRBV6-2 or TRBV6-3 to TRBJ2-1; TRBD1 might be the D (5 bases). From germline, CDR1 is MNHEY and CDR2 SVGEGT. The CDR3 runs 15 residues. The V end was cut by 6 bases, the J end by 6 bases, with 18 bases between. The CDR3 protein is CASSSPGLGPNEQFF. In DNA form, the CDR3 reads TGTGCCAGCAGCTCACCGGGCCTGGGGCCCAATGAGCAGTTCTTC.

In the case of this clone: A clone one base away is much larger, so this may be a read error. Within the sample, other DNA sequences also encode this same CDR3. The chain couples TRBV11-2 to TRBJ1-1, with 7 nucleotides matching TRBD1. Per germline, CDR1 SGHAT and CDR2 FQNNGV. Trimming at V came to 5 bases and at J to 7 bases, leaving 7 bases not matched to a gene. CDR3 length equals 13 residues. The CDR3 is CASSPPGQVEAFF. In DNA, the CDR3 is TGTGCCAGCAGCCCACCAGGACAGGTTGAAGCTTTCTTT.

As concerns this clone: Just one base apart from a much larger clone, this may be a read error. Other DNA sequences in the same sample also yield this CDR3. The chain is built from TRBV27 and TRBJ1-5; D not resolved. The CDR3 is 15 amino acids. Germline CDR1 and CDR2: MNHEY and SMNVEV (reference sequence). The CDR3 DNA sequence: TGCGCCAGCAGTTCTCTCTCCGCCCTCAATCAGCCCCAGCATTTT. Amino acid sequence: CASSSLSALNQPQHF.

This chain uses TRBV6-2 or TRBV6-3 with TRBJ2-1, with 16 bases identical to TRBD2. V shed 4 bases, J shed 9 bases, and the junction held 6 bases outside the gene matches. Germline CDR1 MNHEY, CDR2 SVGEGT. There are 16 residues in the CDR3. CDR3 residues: CASSSGLAGGPSEQFF. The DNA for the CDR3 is TGTGCCAGCAGTTCGGGACTAGCGGGAGGGCCCAGTGAGCAGTTCTTC.

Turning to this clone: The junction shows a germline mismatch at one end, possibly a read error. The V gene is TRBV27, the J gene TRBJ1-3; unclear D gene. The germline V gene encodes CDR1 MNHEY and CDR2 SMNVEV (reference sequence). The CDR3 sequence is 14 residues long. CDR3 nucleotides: TGTGCCAGCAGTTTAGGTGGCTCTGTAAACACCATATATTTT. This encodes CASSLGGSVNTIYF.

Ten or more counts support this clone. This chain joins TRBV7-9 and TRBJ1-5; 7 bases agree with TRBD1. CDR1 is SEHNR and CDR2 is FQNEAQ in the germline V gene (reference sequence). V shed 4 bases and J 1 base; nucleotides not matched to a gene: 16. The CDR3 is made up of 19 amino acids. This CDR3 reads CASSSAPTWDSLSNQPQHF. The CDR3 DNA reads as TGTGCCAGCAGCTCGGCCCCGACATGGGACAGCCTAAGCAATCAGCCCCAGCATTTT.

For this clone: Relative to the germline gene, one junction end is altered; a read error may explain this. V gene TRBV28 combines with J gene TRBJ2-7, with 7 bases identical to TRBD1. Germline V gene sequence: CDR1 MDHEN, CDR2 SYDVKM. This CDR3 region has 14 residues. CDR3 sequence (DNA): TGTGGCAGCAGTGGGACAGCGAGCTCCTACGATCAGTACTTC. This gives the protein CGSSGTASSYDQYF.

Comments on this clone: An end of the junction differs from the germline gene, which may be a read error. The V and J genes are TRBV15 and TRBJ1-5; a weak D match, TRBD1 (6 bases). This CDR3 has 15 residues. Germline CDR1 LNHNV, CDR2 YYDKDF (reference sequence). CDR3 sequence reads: CATSREGGRNQPQHF. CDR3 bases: TGTGCCACCAGCAGAGAAGGGGGTAGAAATCAGCCCCAACATTTT.

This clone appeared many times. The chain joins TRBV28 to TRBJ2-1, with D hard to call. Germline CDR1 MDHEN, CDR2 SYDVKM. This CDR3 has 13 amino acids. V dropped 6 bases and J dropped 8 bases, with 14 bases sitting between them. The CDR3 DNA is TGTGCCAGCAGCCAACCCGCCGGCGATGAGCAGTTCTTC. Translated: CASSQPAGDEQFF. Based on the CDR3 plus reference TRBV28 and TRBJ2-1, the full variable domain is DVKVTQSSRYLVKRTGEKVFLECVQDMDHENMFWYRQDPGLGLRLIYFSYDVKMKEKGDIPEGYSVSREKKERFSLILESASTNQTSMYLCASSQPAGDEQFFGPGTRLTVL.

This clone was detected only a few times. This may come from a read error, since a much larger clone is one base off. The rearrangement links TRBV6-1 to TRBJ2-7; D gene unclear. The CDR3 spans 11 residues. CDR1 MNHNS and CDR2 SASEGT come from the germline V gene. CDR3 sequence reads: CASSSVGELYF. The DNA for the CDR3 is TGTGCCAGCAGCTCGGTCGGAGAGCTGTACTTC.

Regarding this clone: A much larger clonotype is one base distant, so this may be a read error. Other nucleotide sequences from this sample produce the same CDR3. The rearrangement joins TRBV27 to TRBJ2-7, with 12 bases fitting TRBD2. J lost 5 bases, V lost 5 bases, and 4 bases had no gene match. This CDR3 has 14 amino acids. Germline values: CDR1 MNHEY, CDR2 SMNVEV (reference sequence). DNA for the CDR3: TGTGCCAGCAGTATACTAGCGGGAGGCGACGAGCAGTACTTC. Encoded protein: CASSILAGGDEQYF.

The CDR3 DNA sequence: TGCGCCAGCAGCATACCGCAGGGGGACGGTGGCTACACCTTC. The encoded protein is CASSIPQGDGGYTF. The chain combines TRBV5-1 with TRBJ1-2, with 7 nucleotides matching TRBD1. The CDR3 is 14 residues long. Losses at the gene ends were 4 bases for V and 7 bases for J; bases not matched to a gene: 10. Per germline, CDR1 SGHRS and CDR2 YFSETQ.

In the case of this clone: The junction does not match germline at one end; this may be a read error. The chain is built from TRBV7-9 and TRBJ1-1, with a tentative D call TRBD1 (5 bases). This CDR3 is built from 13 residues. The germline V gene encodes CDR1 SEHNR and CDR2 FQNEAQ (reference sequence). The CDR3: CASREVLGTEASF. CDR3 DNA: TGTGCCTCAAGGGAGGTATTGGGGACTGAAGCCTCCTTT. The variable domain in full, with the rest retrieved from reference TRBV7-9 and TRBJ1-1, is DTGVSQNPRHKITKRGQNVTFRCDPISEHNRLYWYRQTLGQGPEFLTYFQNEAQLEKSRLLSDRFSAERPKGSFSTLEIQRTEQGDSAMYLCASREVLGTEASFGQGTRLTVV.

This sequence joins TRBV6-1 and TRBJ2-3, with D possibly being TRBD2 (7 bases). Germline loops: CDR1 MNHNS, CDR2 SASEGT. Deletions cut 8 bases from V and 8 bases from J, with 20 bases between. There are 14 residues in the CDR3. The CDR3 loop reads CASGTIGGGGTQYF. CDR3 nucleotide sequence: TGTGCCAGCGGGACTATAGGGGGGGGAGGTACGCAGTATTTT.

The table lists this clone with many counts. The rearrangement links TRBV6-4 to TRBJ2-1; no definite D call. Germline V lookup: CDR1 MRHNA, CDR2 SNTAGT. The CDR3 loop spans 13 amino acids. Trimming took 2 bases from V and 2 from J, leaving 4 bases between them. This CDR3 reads CASSDRAYNEQFF. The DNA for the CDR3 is TGTGCCAGCAGTGACCGGGCCTACAATGAGCAGTTCTTC.